There are many counts of the clone carrying this T cell receptor beta chain. Its antigen is unidentified. This sample was included in a study of regulatory T cells in long-lasting Graves disease. The study, taken as a whole, reports: Persistent Graves' patients had lower TCR diversity than newly diagnosed ones.

CDR1 is MNHEY, CDR2 SMNVEV, per germline (reference sequence). Germline trimming cut 7 bases from V and 4 bases from J; bases unmatched to any gene: 8. The CDR3 extends over 14 amino acids. The sample's time point: newly diagnosed GD, antithyroid drugs for less than 3 months. The TCR library was made from RNA extracted from PBMCs. Libraries of TCR beta came from iRepertoire HTBI primers plus Arm-PCR of CDR3 regions. TCRdb called the multiplex PCR reads again in MiXCR, with one record for every CDR3 protein. The data contain some 220,000 distinct CDR3 sequences, approximately 18% of them seen just once; the ten biggest clones take up 10% to 15%. The sample also formed part of further work on T cells in Graves' hyperthyroidism and ophthalmopathy. That investigation notes: The definition of stable Graves' hyperthyroidism was no ophthalmopathy progression within 18 months. First-round RT-PCR with HTBI primers amplified the TCR CDR3 region.

The sample was peripheral blood mononuclear cells (PBMCs), taken at new diagnosis, from a patient treated with antithyroid drugs. The origin of this receptor is a woman younger than 45 with Graves disease. The chain links TRBV27 to TRBJ2-3, with 7 nucleotides matching TRBD2. The DNA for the CDR3 is TGTGCCAGCACCCCCCGGACTAGGTCAGATACGCAGTATTTT. Residues: CASTPRTRSDTQYF.